A single sample is the source of the 30 T cell receptor beta chains below, sequenced in a study of blood T cell repertoires in COVID-19. TCRdb keeps only in-frame clones here, not all; method: immunoSEQ multiplex PCR. In the table there are 300,000 to 400,000 clones, around nine tenths of which are singletons. Source material: PBMCs or T cells enriched from blood (not recorded which). These TCRs come from a woman aged 30 to 39 who had been exposed to COVID-19.

J is TRBJ1-4 and V is TRBV2; possible D gene TRBD1, 5 bases. The CDR3 consists of 15 residues. Germline-derived CDR1 and CDR2 are SNHLY and FYNNEI. Trimming took 1 base from V and 4 from J, leaving 10 bases between them. Here the CDR3 reads CASSEEARVNEKLFF. The CDR3 DNA sequence: TGTGCCAGCAGTGAAGAAGCCAGGGTTAATGAAAAACTGTTTTTT. Variable domain in full (rest from reference TRBV2 and TRBJ1-4): EPEVTQTPSHQVTQMGQEVILRCVPISNHLYFYWYRQILGQKVEFLVSFYNNEISEKSEIFDDQFSVERPDGSNFTLKIRSTKLEDSAMYFCASSEEARVNEKLFFGSGTQLSVL.

The chain joins TRBV27 to TRBJ2-5, with 8 bases identical to TRBD1. The junction had 13 bases not matched to a gene; V was cut back by 6 bases and J by 4 bases. CDR3 length equals 16 residues. The germline gives CDR1 MNHEY, CDR2 SMNVEV (reference sequence). The CDR3: CASSPGSMGQAETQYF. The CDR3 nucleotides read TGTGCCAGCAGCCCCGGATCCATGGGACAGGCAGAGACCCAGTACTTC.

The rearrangement uses TRBV27 and TRBJ1-6; 11 nucleotides line up with TRBD1. Germline CDR1 MNHEY, CDR2 SMNVEV (reference sequence). This CDR3 is built from 17 residues. J was trimmed by 13 bases and V by 3 bases; bases with no gene match: 14. The CDR3 bases are TGTGCCAGCAGTTTGTCGGGGACAGGGGGGATAGGAGGGCCCCTCCACTTT. It is translated as CASSLSGTGGIGGPLHF.

The V and J genes are TRBV5-4 and TRBJ1-3, with D perhaps matching TRBD1 (6 bases). The germline gives CDR1 SGHNT, CDR2 YYREEE (reference sequence). The ends were cut back, 6 bases at V and 5 bases at J, with 15 bases in the middle. This CDR3 is 14 amino acids long. CDR3 region: CASTNGGGRNTIYF. The CDR3 DNA is TGTGCCAGCACCAACGGCGGGGGCCGAAACACCATATATTTT.

The V and J genes are TRBV5-1 and TRBJ2-5, with 8 bases that match TRBD1. V dropped 4 bases and J dropped 5; count of bases not matched to a gene: 4. The germline V gene encodes CDR1 SGHRS and CDR2 YFSETQ. The CDR3 length is 13 residues. CDR3 nucleotides: TGCGCCAGCAGCAGGGGACAGGTGGAGACCCAGTACTTC. This codes for CASSRGQVETQYF.

The V call is TRBV6-5, the J call TRBJ1-2, with 8 bases identical to TRBD1. The CDR3 contains 14 residues. The germline V gene encodes CDR1 MNHEY and CDR2 SVGAGI. V was clipped by 2 bases and J by 4 bases; unmatched bases: 3. CDR3 coding DNA: TGTGCCAGCAGTTACGGACAGGGATTCTATGGCTACACCTTC. The encoded protein is CASSYGQGFYGYTF.

The chain has TRBV4-2 and TRBJ2-7, with D possibly being TRBD1 (5 bases). This CDR3 has 15 amino acids. V was cut by 1 base and J by 0 bases, with 10 bases left in between. Germline V CDR1 and CDR2: LGHNA, YNFKEQ. The CDR3 sequence: CASSQALTASYEQYF. For the CDR3, the DNA is TGTGCCAGCAGCCAAGCTCTGACAGCCTCCTACGAGCAGTACTTC.

The chain carries TRBV10-1 and TRBJ2-3; tentatively, D is TRBD2 (6 bases). Germline V gives CDR1 WNHNN, CDR2 SYGVQD (reference sequence). This CDR3 has 14 residues. V was shortened by 0 bases and J by 6 bases, with 10 bases between the two germline ends. The CDR3 region has the DNA TGCGCCAGCAGTGAGTCTCGCGGGGAGGATACGCAGTATTTT. The encoded protein is CASSESRGEDTQYF.

This chain links TRBV9 with TRBJ1-5; TRBD1 matches 7 bases. The V gene's germline CDR1 is SGDLS and CDR2 YYNGEE. V was clipped by 3 bases and J by 5 bases; unmatched bases: 5. The CDR3 runs to 14 residues. CDR3 nucleotide sequence: TGTGCCAGCAGCGCAGGACAGGACCATCAGCCCCAGCATTTT. Translation: CASSAGQDHQPQHF.

The CDR3 sequence: CASSQAAGGGETQYF. Here the CDR3 DNA reads TGTGCCAGCAGCCAAGCTGCGGGGGGCGGGGAGACCCAGTACTTC. The rearrangement links TRBV3-1 (or the pseudogene TRBV3-2) to TRBJ2-5; 8 nucleotides line up with TRBD2. After removal of 1 base from V and 5 bases from J, the junction contained 6 bases not matched to a gene. This CDR3 comprises 15 residues. CDR1 and CDR2 from the germline V gene are LGHDT and YNNKEL (reference sequence).

The chain couples TRBV29-1 to TRBJ1-1; D call uncertain. CDR1 and CDR2 from the germline V gene are SQVTM and ANQGSEA. V was cut by 7 bases and J by 0 bases, with 9 bases left in between. There are 12 residues in the CDR3. CDR3 region: CSAGAVNTEAFF. CDR3 DNA sequence: TGCAGCGCCGGAGCGGTGAACACTGAAGCTTTCTTT.

V usage is TRBV10-2 and J usage is TRBJ2-1; D is perhaps TRBD1 (6 bases). Trimming shortened V by 7 bases and J by 4 bases, and 11 bases separated the two germline ends. Germline CDR1 reads WSHSY; CDR2 reads SAAADI. This CDR3 contains 13 residues. The DNA of the CDR3 is TGCGCCAGCACATTGGACAGATACAATGAGCAGTTCTTC. Residues: CASTLDRYNEQFF.

The genes are TRBV6-6 and TRBJ1-3, with 8 bases lining up with TRBD1. J gave up 4 bases and V 5 bases, and 7 bases lay outside the gene matches. Per the germline V gene, CDR1 is MNHNY and CDR2 is SVGAGI (reference sequence). This CDR3 contains 15 residues. DNA for the CDR3: TGTGCCAGCAGTACTCAGGGGGCGAAAGGAAACACCATATATTTT. It translates to CASSTQGAKGNTIYF.

The J gene is TRBJ1-2, the V gene TRBV5-1; 10 bases are shared with TRBD1. Germline loops: CDR1 SGHRS, CDR2 YFSETQ. The CDR3 has 13 amino acids. Germline trimming cut 4 bases from V and 8 bases from J; bases unmatched to any gene: 5. The CDR3 here is CASSTGTGEGYTF. As DNA, the CDR3 is TGCGCCAGCAGCACAGGGACAGGGGAGGGCTACACCTTC.

The V gene is TRBV18, the J gene TRBJ2-4; 10 bases are a match to TRBD1. Germline V gene data show CDR1 as KGHSH and CDR2 as LQKENI. J was trimmed by 10 bases and V by 2 bases; bases with no gene match: 8. The CDR3 extends over 15 amino acids. The CDR3 protein is CASSPGGTGVWIQYF. The CDR3, as DNA: TGTGCCAGCTCACCAGGAGGGACAGGGGTTTGGATTCAGTACTTC.

V gene TRBV28 combines with J gene TRBJ1-6; D ambiguous. The CDR3 length is 15 residues. Germline V gives CDR1 MDHEN, CDR2 SYDVKM. V gave up 6 bases and J gave up 0 bases, with 9 bases separating them. The CDR3 bases are TGTGCCAGCAGCTCCGCGAGCTCCTATAATTCACCCCTCCACTTT. Translated, it gives CASSSASSYNSPLHF.

The V call is TRBV15, the J call TRBJ1-1; the match to TRBD1 covers 7 bases. There are 13 residues in the CDR3. Germline CDR1 LNHNV, CDR2 YYDKDF (reference sequence). V shed 5 bases and J 6 bases; nucleotides not matched to a gene: 6. The CDR3 DNA reads as TGTGCCACCAGCGATAGGGGGCGGCCTGAAGCTTTCTTT. It is translated as CATSDRGRPEAFF.

V usage is TRBV7-9 and J usage is TRBJ1-5; D gene ambiguous. Germline V gene sequence: CDR1 SEHNR, CDR2 FQNEAQ (reference sequence). The CDR3 is 16 amino acids. V was cut by 5 bases and J by 1 base, with 15 bases left in between. The CDR3 nucleotides read TGTGCCAGCAGCCCCGCGCGTATTCTAAGCAATCAGCCCCAGCATTTT. It translates to CASSPARILSNQPQHF.

This clone was observed once. V is TRBV28 and J is TRBJ1-2, with 9 bases matching TRBD1. The CDR3 loop spans 15 amino acids. V lost 6 bases and J lost 0; bases outside the gene matches: 5. Germline V gene data show CDR1 as MDHEN and CDR2 as SYDVKM. The CDR3 region is CASRSQGAANYGYTF. The CDR3 region has the DNA TGTGCCAGCAGGTCACAGGGGGCAGCTAACTATGGCTACACCTTC.

The chain joins TRBV3-1 (or the pseudogene TRBV3-2) to TRBJ2-2; perhaps TRBD2 as D (5 bases). The germline CDR1 and CDR2 sequences are LGHDT and YNNKEL (reference sequence). The CDR3 has 15 residues. Trimming shortened V by 1 base and J by 1 base, and 7 bases separated the two germline ends. CDR3 nucleotides: TGTGCCAGCAGCCAAGGAGGGAGGAACACCGGGGAGCTGTTTTTT. It yields the protein CASSQGGRNTGELFF.

V gene TRBV29-1 combines with J gene TRBJ1-2, with 7 bases fitting TRBD1. The V and J ends lost 1 base and 4 bases, in that order; junction bases with no gene match: 6. Germline CDR1 reads SQVTM; CDR2 reads ANQGSEA. This CDR3 spans 14 amino acids. The CDR3 nucleotides are TGCAGCGTTGAAGGGGTCAGGGGGTCCTATGGCTACACCTTC. The encoded protein is CSVEGVRGSYGYTF.

V and J are TRBV6-4 and TRBJ2-1, with a possible D match to TRBD1 (5 bases). CDR1 MRHNA and CDR2 SNTAGT come from the germline V gene. The V end lost 4 bases, the J end lost 7 bases, and 5 bases lay between the germline ends. The CDR3 covers 11 residues. The CDR3 coding sequence is TGTGCCAGCAGTGCAGGGAATGAGCAGTTCTTC. This translates into CASSAGNEQFF.

The count of this clone is one. This chain uses TRBV21-1 with TRBJ2-6; the table's D call of TRBD1 was not tested on the DNA. TRBV21-1 is a listed pseudogene. The CDR3 length is 21 residues. This CDR3 is CASSKAGDSTKGMSGANVLTF. The CDR3 bases are TGTGCCAGCAGCAAAGCTGGGGACAGCACTAAAGGGATGTCTGGGGCCAACGTCCTGACTTTC.

The V and J genes are TRBV5-1 and TRBJ1-2; D is perhaps TRBD1 (5 bases). This CDR3 is 13 amino acids long. V lost 1 base and J 8 bases, leaving 12 bases between the germline ends. Looked up from germline, CDR1 is SGHRS and CDR2 is YFSETQ. This CDR3 reads CASSLSDIGGYTF. DNA for the CDR3: TGCGCCAGCAGCTTGTCGGACATCGGGGGCTACACCTTC.

The V and J genes are TRBV5-4 and TRBJ1-2, with TRBD1 as a possible D gene (6 bases). This CDR3 has 13 amino acids. The V gene's germline CDR1 is SGHNT and CDR2 YYREEE (reference sequence). In DNA, the CDR3 is TGTATCGTCCAAGTGGGGGCCTTTGGTGGCTACACCTTC. The encoded protein is CIVQVGAFGGYTF.

This clone came up a few times. This CDR3 is also generated by other DNA sequences in the sample. The genes are TRBV28 and TRBJ2-5; weak D call: TRBD2 (7 bases). The CDR3 extends over 13 amino acids. Germline values: CDR1 MDHEN, CDR2 SYDVKM. Between the trimmed V and J ends, which lost 3 bases and 5 bases, there was a span of 10 bases. CDR3 residues: CASSLGGAETQYF. The CDR3 DNA sequence: TGTGCCAGCAGTTTGGGGGGGGCGGAGACCCAGTACTTC.

The genes are TRBV9 and TRBJ1-4, with 8 positions matching TRBD1. The germline V gene encodes CDR1 SGDLS and CDR2 YYNGEE. The CDR3 has 15 amino acids. Trimming cost V 5 bases and J 5 bases; bases outside gene matches: 8. The CDR3 coding sequence is TGTGCCAGCAGTAGTACAGGGGGGGCAAATGAAAAACTGTTTTTT. Amino acids: CASSSTGGANEKLFF.

The V call is TRBV7-8, the J call TRBJ1-3, with D possibly matching TRBD1 (5 bases). Between the trimmed V and J ends, which lost 1 base and 4 bases, there was a span of 17 bases. This CDR3 has 17 residues. The germline gives CDR1 SGHVS, CDR2 FQNEAQ. The CDR3 loop is CASSLGQGFWLGNTIYF. The CDR3 DNA reads as TGTGCCAGCAGCTTAGGTCAGGGATTTTGGTTAGGAAACACCATATATTTT.

The rearrangement joins TRBV12-5 to TRBJ2-3; D remains ambiguous. Germline lookup yields CDR1 LGHNT and CDR2 FRNRAP. The CDR3 is 15 residues long. Trimming took 5 bases from V and 1 from J, leaving 13 bases between them. For the CDR3, the DNA is TGTGCTAGTGGTCTAGAGCTTATCGGCACAGATACGCAGTATTTT. Its protein is CASGLELIGTDTQYF. The full variable domain, its missing parts supplied by reference TRBV12-5 and TRBJ2-3, is DARVTQTPRHKVTEMGQEVTMRCQPILGHNTVFWYRQTMMQGLELLAYFRNRAPLDDSGMPKDRFSAEMPDATLATLKIQPSEPRDSAVYFCASGLELIGTDTQYFGPGTRLTVL.

The V gene is TRBV7-9, the J gene TRBJ2-7; TRBD1 is a possible D gene (6 bases). Germline assignment: CDR1 SEHNR and CDR2 FQNEAQ (reference sequence). The V end was cut by 3 bases, the J end by 0 bases, with 12 bases between. The CDR3 has 15 amino acids. The CDR3 DNA reads as TGTGCCAGCAGCTTCAGGGGCGCCGTCTCCTACGAGCAGTACTTC. Its translation is CASSFRGAVSYEQYF.